One and the same sample provided the 30 T cell receptor beta chains below, sequenced in a study of cytomegalovirus exposure and HLA in healthy donors. The PCR had 60 Vbeta and 13 Jbeta primers. Here immunoSEQ multiplex PCR was the method, and the copy in TCRdb shows in-frame clones only, minus some. The profile covers under 75,000 clones, with about two thirds appearing a single time and about a sixth taken by the ten largest. Sequencing was performed on PBMCs. The receptors were sampled from a man between 40 and 49 years old in good health and CMV-seropositive.

V is TRBV11-3 and J is TRBJ2-1; maybe TRBD1 (6 bases). Trimming took 5 bases from V and 10 from J, leaving 21 bases between them. The germline V gene has CDR1 SGHNT and CDR2 YENEEA. The CDR3 sequence is 15 residues long. Here the CDR3 DNA reads TGTGCCAGCAGCCTAACCTACAGGGTAATTTACGAGCAGTTCTTC. Protein product: CASSLTYRVIYEQFF.

There are a few counts of this clone. This sequence joins TRBV4-1 and TRBJ2-2, with TRBD2 matching over 12 bases. The CDR3 spans 16 residues. From germline, CDR1 is MGHRA and CDR2 YSYEKL. Losses at the gene ends were 4 bases for V and 5 bases for J; bases not matched to a gene: 5. The CDR3 is CASSRGLAGQTGELFF. CDR3 in DNA: TGCGCCAGCAGCCGAGGACTAGCGGGACAGACCGGGGAGCTGTTTTTT.

The V call is TRBV9, the J call TRBJ2-3; D uncertain. CDR3 length: 16 residues. The germline V gene has CDR1 SGDLS and CDR2 YYNGEE. Trimming pared 4 bases from V and 7 bases from J, leaving 22 bases between. The CDR3 here is CASSPALLGPPNTQYF. CDR3 bases: TGTGCCAGCAGCCCCGCCCTATTGGGCCCCCCGAATACGCAGTATTTT.

This clone appeared a single time. The chain carries TRBV4-3 and TRBJ1-1; D remains unclear. From germline, CDR1 is LGHNA and CDR2 YSLEER. V was shortened by 0 bases and J by 1 base, with 6 bases between the two germline ends. The CDR3 has 14 residues. The CDR3 protein is CASSQDWANTEAFF. CDR3 DNA sequence: TGCGCCAGCAGCCAAGATTGGGCGAACACTGAAGCTTTCTTT.

Regarding this clone: One end of the junction fails to match germline, which may point to a read error. The gene calls are TRBV7-9 and TRBJ2-1; TRBD2 agrees at 7 bases. Per the germline V gene, CDR1 is SEHNR and CDR2 is FQNEAQ (reference sequence). The CDR3 spans 12 residues. The CDR3 nucleotides read TGTTCCAGCAGCTTTAGCGGGAATGAGCAGTTCTTC. Its protein is CSSSFSGNEQFF.

V and J are TRBV7-3 and TRBJ2-1; 11 positions match TRBD2. The V gene's germline CDR1 is SGHTA and CDR2 FQGTGA. J gave up 8 bases and V 5 bases, and 11 bases lay outside the gene matches. The length of the CDR3 is 16 residues. The CDR3 here is CASSPHSGGAIDEQFF. The CDR3 bases are TGTGCCAGCAGCCCCCATAGCGGGGGGGCCATTGATGAGCAGTTCTTC.

This chain connects TRBV9 to TRBJ1-1, with D perhaps TRBD1 (6 bases). The germline V and J ends were trimmed by 0 bases and 3 bases, with 12 bases remaining between them. CDR3 length: 15 residues. CDR1 and CDR2 (germline): SGDLS, YYNGEE. Here the CDR3 reads CASSVEGGPYTEAFF. The CDR3 DNA reads TGTGCCAGCAGCGTAGAAGGGGGACCTTACACTGAAGCTTTCTTT.

The CDR3 nucleotides are TGTGCCAGCACCACCAACCCGGGGGGCGACGGCTACACCTTC. Translated: CASTTNPGGDGYTF. V usage is TRBV21-1 and J usage is TRBJ1-2. TRBV21-1 is tagged as a pseudogene. The CDR3 totals 14 residues.

The chain uses TRBV15 and TRBJ1-1; 7 bases fit TRBD1. This CDR3 has 14 residues. J gave up 5 bases and V 2 bases, and 5 bases lay outside the gene matches. Germline V lookup: CDR1 LNHNV, CDR2 YYDKDF (reference sequence). CDR3 nucleotide sequence: TGTGCCACCAGCAGACACCAGGGGGAAACTGAAGCTTTCTTT. Amino acids: CATSRHQGETEAFF.

The table lists this clone with a few counts. The CDR3 protein is CASSHTRQGMNTEAFF. The CDR3 DNA follows: TGTGCCAGCAGCCATACCAGACAGGGAATGAACACTGAAGCTTTCTTT. The chain couples TRBV14 to TRBJ1-1; 7 bases map to TRBD1. The CDR3 has 16 amino acids. Germline CDR1 and CDR2: SGHDN and FVKESK. J gave up 0 bases and V 3 bases, and 7 bases lay outside the gene matches.

This rearrangement joins TRBV29-1 to TRBJ2-3, with D possibly being TRBD2 (5 bases). The CDR3 has 13 amino acids. V lost 3 bases, J lost 5 bases, and 12 bases lay in between. CDR1 SQVTM and CDR2 ANQGSEA come from the germline V gene. CDR3 sequence: CSVDPGMGDTQYF. DNA for the CDR3: TGCAGCGTTGACCCGGGGATGGGAGATACGCAGTATTTT.

The chain links TRBV6-6 to TRBJ2-7; tentatively, D is TRBD2 (6 bases). Germline V gene lookup returns CDR1 MNHNY and CDR2 SVGAGI (reference sequence). V dropped 6 bases and J dropped 2 bases, with 11 bases sitting between them. The CDR3 covers 13 residues. The CDR3 nucleotides read TGTGCCAGCAGAGGGACTTACACCTACGAGCAGTACTTC. Encoded protein: CASRGTYTYEQYF.

The chain recombines TRBV15 with TRBJ1-3; tentative D call: TRBD1 (6 bases). V dropped 0 bases and J dropped 4 bases, with 10 bases sitting between them. There are 15 residues in the CDR3. Germline V CDR1 and CDR2: LNHNV, YYDKDF (reference sequence). The CDR3 region is CATSRDRGTGNTIYF. CDR3 bases: TGTGCCACCAGCAGAGATAGGGGGACAGGAAACACCATATATTTT.

This chain links TRBV5-4 with TRBJ2-7, with D uncertain. The CDR3 has 15 residues. The V gene lost 0 bases and the J gene lost 2 bases, with 12 bases spanning the gap. The germline gives CDR1 SGHNT, CDR2 YYREEE (reference sequence). CDR3 in DNA: TGTGCCAGCAGCTTGGCCGGCGGTGCCACCTACGAGCAGTACTTC. Its translation is CASSLAGGATYEQYF.

The J gene is TRBJ2-5, the V gene TRBV25-1; possible D gene TRBD2, 6 bases. Germline V gene sequence: CDR1 MGHDK, CDR2 SYGVNS. Trimming cost V 7 bases and J 4 bases, with 25 bases left between them. This CDR3 contains 17 residues. The CDR3 region is CASTTMGGAAGIETQYF. As DNA, the CDR3 is TGTGCCAGCACCACAATGGGCGGGGCGGCGGGGATAGAGACCCAGTACTTC. Filled out from reference TRBV25-1 and TRBJ2-5, the complete variable domain reads EADIYQTPRYLVIGTGKKITLECSQTMGHDKMYWYQQDPGMELHLIHYSYGVNSTEKGDLSSESTVSRIRTEHFPLTLESARPSHTSQYLCASTTMGGAAGIETQYFGPGTRLLVL.

V gene TRBV9 combines with J gene TRBJ2-7; D gene unclear. CDR3 length equals 14 residues. CDR1 SGDLS and CDR2 YYNGEE come from the germline V gene. The germline V and J ends were trimmed by 2 bases and 9 bases, with 18 bases remaining between them. The CDR3 reads CASSVTDSYERQYF. The CDR3 coding sequence is TGTGCCAGCAGCGTGACCGATTCCTACGAGCGGCAGTACTTC.

V is TRBV6-5 and J is TRBJ1-1; D is perhaps TRBD1 (5 bases). Trimming cost V 10 bases and J 0 bases, with 18 bases left between them. Germline V gene data show CDR1 as MNHEY and CDR2 as SVGAGI. The CDR3 sequence is 15 residues long. CDR3 nucleotide sequence: TGTGCCACCTCCCGAGGGACTAATCTGAACACTGAAGCTTTCTTT. Its translation is CATSRGTNLNTEAFF.

J is TRBJ2-1 and V is TRBV4-3; TRBD1 agrees at 10 bases. The germline V gene encodes CDR1 LGHNA and CDR2 YSLEER. J gave up 6 bases and V 4 bases, and 6 bases lay outside the gene matches. The CDR3 totals 15 residues. As DNA, the CDR3 is TGCGCCAGCAGCCTCGGGACAGGGGATACCAATGAGCAGTTCTTC. This translates into CASSLGTGDTNEQFF.

The rearrangement joins TRBV4-1 to TRBJ2-3, with D perhaps matching TRBD2 (6 bases). The V gene lost 4 bases and the J gene lost 5 bases, with 16 bases spanning the gap. This CDR3 contains 15 residues. Germline loops: CDR1 MGHRA, CDR2 YSYEKL. CDR3 nucleotides: TGCGCCAGCAGCCCCGGGGCGGGAAGTGGAGATACGCAGTATTTT. As protein: CASSPGAGSGDTQYF.

The chain carries TRBV11-2 and TRBJ1-1, with TRBD1 as a possible D gene (5 bases). CDR3 size: 14 residues. V lost 1 base to trimming and J lost 0 bases, with 6 bases between them. Germline CDR1 SGHAT, CDR2 FQNNGV. For the CDR3, the DNA is TGTGCCAGCAGCTTAGGACAGATGAACACTGAAGCTTTCTTT. The encoded protein is CASSLGQMNTEAFF.

This chain links TRBV12-5 with TRBJ2-1, with 13 bases matching TRBD2. The CDR3 contains 18 residues. Germline CDR1 and CDR2: LGHNT and FRNRAP. V was clipped by 0 bases and J by 5 bases; unmatched bases: 7. DNA for the CDR3: TGTGCTAGTGGTTTGGTAACCGCCGGGACTAGCGGGAACAATGAGCAGTTCTTC. Its translation: CASGLVTAGTSGNNEQFF.

The V gene is TRBV6-5, the J gene TRBJ2-5; 10 bases agree with TRBD1. This CDR3 spans 12 amino acids. CDR1 is MNHEY and CDR2 is SVGAGI in the germline V gene. Trimming took 5 bases from V and 8 from J; bases not matched to a gene: 2. CDR3 protein: CASSRDRGTQYF. DNA of the CDR3: TGTGCCAGCAGTCGGGACAGGGGCACCCAGTACTTC.

This chain joins TRBV9 and TRBJ1-2; D unresolved. The V end was cut by 4 bases, the J end by 4 bases, with 11 bases between. CDR3 length equals 13 residues. Germline V gene data show CDR1 as SGDLS and CDR2 as YYNGEE. The CDR3 protein is CASSLTDSYGYTF. CDR3 nucleotides: TGTGCCAGCAGCCTAACCGATTCCTATGGCTACACCTTC.

In the case of this clone: The identical CDR3 is also encoded by other nucleotide sequences in the sample. The rearrangement joins TRBV6-6 to TRBJ1-3, with 7 bases fitting TRBD1. The CDR3 spans 16 residues. Germline CDR1 reads MNHNY; CDR2 reads SVGAGI (reference sequence). The ends lost 6 bases at V and 0 bases at J; junction bases unmatched: 8. DNA of the CDR3: TGTGCCAGCAGCTTCCCGGGACAGAGCTCTGGAAACACCATATATTTT. This gives the protein CASSFPGQSSGNTIYF.

This clone is labeled medium-sized. This rearrangement joins TRBV30 to TRBJ1-5; the D gene is possibly TRBD1 (5 bases). The CDR3 has 15 residues. V gave up 2 bases and J gave up 0 bases, with 11 bases separating them. The V gene's germline CDR1 is GTSNPN and CDR2 SVGIG (reference sequence). CDR3 DNA sequence: TGTGCCTGGAGTAGGGGCCCCGGTAGCAATCAGCCCCAGCATTTT. This sequence encodes CAWSRGPGSNQPQHF.

This chain connects TRBV29-1 to TRBJ2-1; maybe TRBD2 (6 bases). This CDR3 has 13 amino acids. Germline V gene data show CDR1 as SQVTM and CDR2 as ANQGSEA. V was clipped by 7 bases and J by 7 bases, with 17 bases between them. The chain's CDR3 is CSGRKRVVNEQFF. CDR3 bases: TGCAGCGGAAGGAAGCGGGTGGTGAATGAGCAGTTCTTC.

J is TRBJ1-1 and V is TRBV28; D remains unclear. CDR3 length: 10 residues. Per germline, CDR1 MDHEN and CDR2 SYDVKM. With 10 bases removed from V and 3 bases from J, the gap between germline ends came to 6 bases. Here the CDR3 DNA reads TGTGCCACGGGGTACACTGAAGCTTTCTTT. Translating gives CATGYTEAFF.

This chain uses TRBV12-5 with TRBJ1-1; maybe TRBD1 (6 bases). CDR1 and CDR2 (germline): LGHNT, FRNRAP. Trimming left V 5 bases short and J 4 bases short, with 11 bases between. The CDR3 has 13 residues. CDR3 sequence: CASGVQGFTEAFF. For the CDR3, the DNA is TGTGCTAGTGGTGTACAGGGATTCACTGAAGCTTTCTTT.

The chain combines TRBV13 with TRBJ2-1; perhaps TRBD1 as D (6 bases). This CDR3 is 12 amino acids long. The germline gives CDR1 PRHDT, CDR2 FYEKMQ (reference sequence). The ends were cut back, 3 bases at V and 15 bases at J, with 15 bases in the middle. The CDR3 coding sequence is TGTGCCAGCAGCTTGAGGGGGTGGAGAAGGTTCTTC. Translated, it gives CASSLRGWRRFF.

Written as DNA, the CDR3 is TGTGCCAGTAGTCTCCTTACTAGCGGGACAACCACAGATACGCAGTATTTT. This sequence encodes CASSLLTSGTTTDTQYF. V and J are TRBV19 and TRBJ2-3, with TRBD2 identical over 10 bases. V lost 5 bases to trimming and J lost 2 bases; unmatched junction nucleotides: 10. Germline values: CDR1 LNHDA, CDR2 SQIVND (reference sequence). The CDR3 is 17 residues long.